Listed below are T cell receptor beta chains from one sample, sequenced in a study of T-cell reconstitution after alpha-beta-depleted transplantation in children. TCRdb passed the PCR reads through MiXCR, listing each CDR3 protein once. Among over 150,000 distinct CDR3 sequences listed, 13% to 15% were seen once. The sequencing used PBMCs from the stem cell graft donor, collected from the stem cell graft. The receptor source for this set is a human donor who donated a stem cell graft to a child with acute lymphoblastic leukemia. Both conserved end residues are part of each CDR3. The D gene is left open where the match is weak.

v_call: TRBV25-1
d_call: TRBD1
j_call: TRBJ1-1
cdr3_aa: CASRTSAGGWTEAFF

v_call: TRBV6-1
d_call: NA
j_call: TRBJ1-5
cdr3_aa: CASSDSYWPQHF

v_call: TRBV12-3/TRBV12-4
d_call: TRBD2
j_call: TRBJ2-1
cdr3_aa: CASSLDGGGSYNEQFF

v_call: TRBV5-1
d_call: NA
j_call: TRBJ2-7
cdr3_aa: CASSLEGHEQYF

v_call: TRBV20-1
d_call: NA
j_call: TRBJ2-2
cdr3_aa: CSARVPSVDSGELFF

v_call: TRBV20-1
d_call: NA
j_call: TRBJ1-1
cdr3_aa: CSARDIRQDTEAFF

v_call: TRBV11-2
d_call: NA
j_call: TRBJ2-3
cdr3_aa: CASSLEFQATDTQYF

v_call: TRBV3-1
d_call: NA
j_call: TRBJ2-4
cdr3_aa: CASSQVAAPDNIQYF

v_call: TRBV29-1
d_call: TRBD1
j_call: TRBJ1-4
cdr3_aa: CSGRDRVEKLFF

v_call: TRBV5-4
d_call: NA
j_call: TRBJ2-7
cdr3_aa: CASSLGAGRFYEQYF

v_call: TRBV12-3/TRBV12-4
d_call: NA
j_call: TRBJ1-4
cdr3_aa: CASSLLAGSHYEKLFF

v_call: TRBV10-3
d_call: TRBD2
j_call: TRBJ2-1
cdr3_aa: CAISEGGGFNEQFF

v_call: TRBV6-5
d_call: TRBD1
j_call: TRBJ2-1
cdr3_aa: CASSYSGQVNEQFF

v_call: TRBV20-1
d_call: NA
j_call: TRBJ1-5
cdr3_aa: CSARGGSSRNQPQHF

v_call: TRBV20-1
d_call: TRBD2
j_call: TRBJ2-7
cdr3_aa: CSARDLINIIGLADFEQYF

v_call: TRBV11-2
d_call: TRBD1
j_call: TRBJ2-5
cdr3_aa: CASSLEPGTAKETQYF

v_call: TRBV5-1
d_call: TRBD2
j_call: TRBJ2-3
cdr3_aa: CASSLLTSGSADTQYF

v_call: TRBV27
d_call: NA
j_call: TRBJ2-7
cdr3_aa: CASSPRLIYEQYF

v_call: TRBV7-3
d_call: NA
j_call: TRBJ2-5
cdr3_aa: CASSLLGPQETQYF

v_call: TRBV25-1
d_call: TRBD1
j_call: TRBJ1-2
cdr3_aa: CATPGQENYGYTF

v_call: TRBV18
d_call: TRBD2
j_call: TRBJ2-1
cdr3_aa: CASSRGTSGYNEQFF

v_call: TRBV5-4
d_call: NA
j_call: TRBJ2-2
cdr3_aa: CASSFRPLEAGELFF

v_call: TRBV20-1
d_call: TRBD2
j_call: TRBJ2-1
cdr3_aa: CSARGLAGINEQFF

v_call: TRBV10-3
d_call: TRBD2
j_call: TRBJ2-2
cdr3_aa: CAIRGTSGNTGELFF

v_call: TRBV4-2
d_call: TRBD1
j_call: TRBJ1-1
cdr3_aa: CASSQRTGTGASEAFF

v_call: TRBV2
d_call: NA
j_call: TRBJ1-1
cdr3_aa: CASRNQLNTEAFF

v_call: TRBV3-1
d_call: TRBD2
j_call: TRBJ2-3
cdr3_aa: CASTPGLAGTDTQYF

v_call: TRBV5-1
d_call: NA
j_call: TRBJ2-1
cdr3_aa: CASSLDRGSNEQFF

v_call: TRBV27
d_call: NA
j_call: TRBJ1-1
cdr3_aa: CASSHPLDTEAFF

v_call: TRBV18
d_call: TRBD1
j_call: TRBJ2-3
cdr3_aa: CASSPTGGVADTQYF

v_call: TRBV7-9
d_call: NA
j_call: TRBJ1-4
cdr3_aa: CASSLGSATNEKLFF

v_call: TRBV7-2
d_call: TRBD2
j_call: TRBJ2-1
cdr3_aa: CASSLDPGRVYEQFF

v_call: TRBV5-1
d_call: NA
j_call: TRBJ2-7
cdr3_aa: CASSLAGGMDEQYF